This is a list of T cell receptor beta chains from one sample in a study of cytomegalovirus exposure and HLA in healthy donors. Method: immunoSEQ multiplex PCR; TCRdb's copy keeps in-frame clones and lacks some. The sample consists of roughly 200,000 clones, roughly four fifths of them appearing once. The specimen was PBMCs. The receptors come from a woman in her twenties or thirties in good health and CMV-seropositive. Both conserved end residues are part of each CDR3. Each record gives: clone size, J gene, V gene, D gene, CDR3 protein, CDR3 DNA. D genes are given only for firm matches. Size values are once, few and many counts, or a class for expanded clones, and some rows have none.

clone_size: NA
j_call: TRBJ2-1
v_call: TRBV5-1
d_call: TRBD2
cdr3_aa: CASSLPREPGRGVSPYNEQFF
cdr3_nt: TGCGCCAGCAGCTTGCCGCGGGAGCCCGGGAGGGGAGTTTCCCCCTACAATGAGCAGTTCTTC

clone_size: NA
j_call: TRBJ1-5
v_call: TRBV7-2
d_call: NA
cdr3_aa: CASSLGPGGQPQHF
cdr3_nt: TGTGCCAGCAGCTTAGGCCCCGGAGGGCAGCCCCAGCATTTT

clone_size: NA
j_call: TRBJ2-3
v_call: TRBV7-9
d_call: NA
cdr3_aa: CASTYSAPTDTQYF
cdr3_nt: TGTGCCAGCACCTATAGCGCGCCTACAGATACGCAGTATTTT

clone_size: NA
j_call: TRBJ2-1
v_call: TRBV28
d_call: TRBD2
cdr3_aa: CASSYRLAGGNEQFF
cdr3_nt: TGTGCCAGCAGTTACAGACTAGCGGGAGGCAATGAGCAGTTCTTC

clone_size: NA
j_call: TRBJ2-3
v_call: TRBV7-2
d_call: NA
cdr3_aa: CASSSRKSTDTQYF
cdr3_nt: TGTGCCAGCAGCTCCAGGAAAAGCACAGATACGCAGTATTTT

clone_size: NA
j_call: TRBJ2-2
v_call: TRBV21-1
d_call: NA
cdr3_aa: CASSKELWKGASDGGELFF
cdr3_nt: TGTGCCAGCAGCAAAGAGCTCTGGAAGGGGGCATCTGACGGCGGGGAGCTGTTTTTT

clone_size: NA
j_call: TRBJ2-5
v_call: TRBV7-9
d_call: NA
cdr3_aa: CASSFDFQETQYF
cdr3_nt: TGTGCCAGCAGCTTCGACTTTCAAGAGACCCAGTACTTC

clone_size: NA
j_call: TRBJ1-2
v_call: TRBV19
d_call: TRBD1
cdr3_aa: CASRLTGQDLVGGYTF
cdr3_nt: TGTGCCAGTCGGTTGACCGGACAGGACCTAGTGGGGGGCTACACCTTC

clone_size: NA
j_call: TRBJ1-6
v_call: TRBV5-4
d_call: NA
cdr3_aa: CASSRGRGDSSPLHF
cdr3_nt: TGTGCCAGCAGCCGGGGGAGGGGAGACAGCTCACCCCTCCACTTT

clone_size: NA
j_call: TRBJ1-1
v_call: TRBV5-4
d_call: NA
cdr3_aa: CASSLERGNTEAFF
cdr3_nt: TGTGCCAGCAGCTTGGAGCGGGGCAACACTGAAGCTTTCTTT

clone_size: NA
j_call: TRBJ2-3
v_call: TRBV5-1
d_call: NA
cdr3_aa: CASSSQLGSDTQYF
cdr3_nt: TGCGCCAGCAGCTCCCAACTAGGTTCAGATACGCAGTATTTT

clone_size: NA
j_call: TRBJ2-7
v_call: TRBV9
d_call: TRBD2
cdr3_aa: CASSAGLAGFEQYF
cdr3_nt: TGTGCCAGCAGCGCGGGACTAGCGGGTTTCGAGCAGTACTTC

clone_size: NA
j_call: TRBJ1-6
v_call: TRBV7-9
d_call: NA
cdr3_aa: CSSSFGDSPLHF
cdr3_nt: TGTTCCAGCAGTTTCGGGGATTCACCCCTCCACTTT

clone_size: NA
j_call: TRBJ2-1
v_call: TRBV18
d_call: NA
cdr3_aa: CASSPIALRGEQFF
cdr3_nt: TGTGCCAGCTCACCTATAGCGCTGAGGGGGGAGCAGTTCTTC

clone_size: NA
j_call: TRBJ1-5
v_call: TRBV7-2
d_call: NA
cdr3_aa: CASSLLFQQPQHF
cdr3_nt: TGTGCCAGCAGCTTATTATTCCAGCAGCCCCAGCATTTT

clone_size: NA
j_call: TRBJ1-2
v_call: TRBV2
d_call: TRBD1
cdr3_aa: CASSPPGGQGYGYTF
cdr3_nt: TGTGCCAGCAGCCCCCCGGGAGGACAGGGCTATGGCTACACCTTC

clone_size: NA
j_call: TRBJ2-1
v_call: TRBV18
d_call: TRBD2
cdr3_aa: CASSPNLAEGGEQFF
cdr3_nt: TGTGCCAGCTCGCCGAACCTAGCGGAGGGAGGTGAGCAGTTCTTC

clone_size: NA
j_call: TRBJ1-1
v_call: TRBV27
d_call: NA
cdr3_aa: CASSIRGATEAFF
cdr3_nt: TGTGCCAGCAGTATCAGGGGTGCCACTGAAGCTTTCTTT

clone_size: few
j_call: TRBJ2-3
v_call: TRBV5-8
d_call: TRBD1
cdr3_aa: CASKSPGQAPNTQYF
cdr3_nt: TGTGCCAGTAAAAGTCCGGGACAGGCGCCCAATACGCAGTATTTT

clone_size: NA
j_call: TRBJ1-2
v_call: TRBV9
d_call: NA
cdr3_aa: CASSVNFREGGYTF
cdr3_nt: TGTGCCAGCAGCGTTAATTTCAGGGAGGGTGGCTACACCTTC

clone_size: NA
j_call: TRBJ2-7
v_call: TRBV5-6
d_call: TRBD1
cdr3_aa: CASSLATGAPRSYEQYF
cdr3_nt: TGTGCCAGCAGCTTGGCGACAGGGGCCCCCCGATCCTACGAGCAGTACTTC

clone_size: NA
j_call: TRBJ1-2
v_call: TRBV27
d_call: TRBD1
cdr3_aa: CASSQDRDYGYTF
cdr3_nt: TGTGCCAGCAGTCAAGACAGGGACTATGGCTACACCTTC

clone_size: once
j_call: TRBJ2-3
v_call: TRBV6-4
d_call: TRBD2
cdr3_aa: CASSELAGSTDTQYF
cdr3_nt: TGTGCCAGCAGTGAACTAGCGGGTAGCACAGATACGCAGTATTTT

clone_size: NA
j_call: TRBJ2-7
v_call: TRBV19
d_call: NA
cdr3_aa: CASSMTAGLSEQYF
cdr3_nt: TGTGCCAGTAGTATGACAGCGGGCCTTAGTGAGCAGTACTTC

clone_size: NA
j_call: TRBJ2-1
v_call: TRBV5-1
d_call: TRBD2
cdr3_aa: CASSRQAGGASNEQFF
cdr3_nt: TGCGCCAGCAGCCGGCAGGCGGGGGGGGCGAGCAATGAGCAGTTCTTC

clone_size: NA
j_call: TRBJ2-4
v_call: TRBV13
d_call: NA
cdr3_aa: CASSRALAKNIQYF
cdr3_nt: TGTGCCAGCAGCCGCGCCCTAGCCAAAAACATTCAGTACTTC

clone_size: few
j_call: TRBJ1-5
v_call: TRBV30
d_call: NA
cdr3_aa: CAWSGGLSNQPQHF
cdr3_nt: TGTGCCTGGAGCGGCGGACTTAGCAATCAGCCCCAGCATTTT

clone_size: once
j_call: TRBJ2-1
v_call: TRBV19
d_call: NA
cdr3_aa: CASSIDSTSYNEQFF
cdr3_nt: TGTGCCAGTAGTATCGACAGTACCTCCTACAATGAGCAGTTCTTC

clone_size: NA
j_call: TRBJ2-7
v_call: TRBV7-2
d_call: NA
cdr3_aa: CASSLGRDYEQYF
cdr3_nt: TGTGCCAGCAGCTTAGGCAGGGATTACGAGCAGTACTTC

clone_size: NA
j_call: TRBJ2-7
v_call: TRBV19
d_call: NA
cdr3_aa: CASSSGGPYEQYF
cdr3_nt: TGTGCCAGTAGTAGCGGGGGCCCCTACGAGCAGTACTTC

clone_size: NA
j_call: TRBJ2-4
v_call: TRBV28
d_call: TRBD2
cdr3_aa: CASSFEAGGIKNIQYF
cdr3_nt: TGTGCCAGCAGTTTCGAAGCGGGGGGCATCAAAAACATTCAGTACTTC

clone_size: NA
j_call: TRBJ2-7
v_call: TRBV10-3
d_call: NA
cdr3_aa: CAISWGVVGSYEQYF
cdr3_nt: TGTGCCATCAGCTGGGGGGTTGTTGGGTCCTACGAGCAGTACTTC

clone_size: NA
j_call: TRBJ2-3
v_call: TRBV5-1
d_call: TRBD2
cdr3_aa: CASSRGLDFSTDTQYF
cdr3_nt: TGCGCCAGCAGCCGGGGACTAGACTTCAGTACAGATACGCAGTATTTT

clone_size: NA
j_call: TRBJ2-1
v_call: TRBV25-1
d_call: NA
cdr3_aa: CASSEFDRSFF
cdr3_nt: TGTGCCAGCAGTGAATTCGACAGGAGTTTCTTC

clone_size: NA
j_call: TRBJ2-2
v_call: TRBV27
d_call: NA
cdr3_aa: CASSTDRLRTGELFF
cdr3_nt: TGTGCCAGCAGTACCGACAGGTTGAGGACCGGGGAGCTGTTTTTT

clone_size: NA
j_call: TRBJ2-4
v_call: TRBV5-1
d_call: TRBD1
cdr3_aa: CASSLWLDRADIQYF
cdr3_nt: TGCGCCAGCAGCTTGTGGTTAGACAGGGCTGACATTCAGTACTTC

clone_size: NA
j_call: TRBJ2-7
v_call: TRBV29-1
d_call: TRBD2
cdr3_aa: CSVLTTGTSGSGGGFEQYF
cdr3_nt: TGCAGCGTCCTTACCACCGGGACTAGCGGGAGTGGTGGGGGTTTCGAGCAGTACTTC

clone_size: NA
j_call: TRBJ2-3
v_call: TRBV30
d_call: TRBD1
cdr3_aa: CAWSDGTGYGTDTQYF
cdr3_nt: TGTGCCTGGAGTGATGGGACAGGGTACGGCACAGATACGCAGTATTTT

clone_size: NA
j_call: TRBJ1-2
v_call: TRBV7-9
d_call: NA
cdr3_aa: CASSRDGRGTHGYTF
cdr3_nt: TGTGCCAGCAGCCGGGACGGGAGGGGCACCCATGGCTACACCTTC

clone_size: NA
j_call: TRBJ2-7
v_call: TRBV9
d_call: NA
cdr3_aa: CASSVSLGTGSSYEQYF
cdr3_nt: TGTGCCAGCAGCGTATCCCTAGGGACTGGAAGCTCCTACGAGCAGTACTTC

clone_size: NA
j_call: TRBJ1-1
v_call: TRBV18
d_call: TRBD1
cdr3_aa: CASSPQGESTEAFF
cdr3_nt: TGTGCCAGCTCACCTCAGGGGGAGAGCACTGAAGCTTTCTTT

clone_size: NA
j_call: TRBJ1-1
v_call: TRBV30
d_call: NA
cdr3_aa: CAWSQTSHPNTEAFF
cdr3_nt: TGTGCCTGGAGCCAAACGAGCCATCCGAACACTGAAGCTTTCTTT

clone_size: NA
j_call: TRBJ2-1
v_call: TRBV4-2
d_call: NA
cdr3_aa: CASSQDLGWRYGEQFF
cdr3_nt: TGTGCCAGCAGCCAAGATCTAGGCTGGCGTTACGGGGAGCAGTTCTTC

clone_size: once
j_call: TRBJ2-4
v_call: TRBV2
d_call: NA
cdr3_aa: CASSEPHGIGNIQYF
cdr3_nt: TGTGCCAGCAGTGAACCCCACGGGATCGGTAACATTCAGTACTTC

clone_size: NA
j_call: TRBJ1-1
v_call: TRBV7-9
d_call: TRBD1
cdr3_aa: CASRRGQGAEAFF
cdr3_nt: TGTGCCAGCAGGCGGGGACAGGGGGCCGAAGCTTTCTTT

clone_size: NA
j_call: TRBJ1-4
v_call: TRBV28
d_call: NA
cdr3_aa: CASLQAGRVNEKLFF
cdr3_nt: TGTGCCAGCCTTCAGGCCGGCAGGGTCAATGAAAAACTGTTTTTT

clone_size: few
j_call: TRBJ2-5
v_call: TRBV30
d_call: NA
cdr3_aa: CAWSEKTFSNQETQYF
cdr3_nt: TGTGCCTGGAGTGAAAAAACTTTTAGTAACCAAGAGACCCAGTACTTC

clone_size: NA
j_call: TRBJ2-3
v_call: TRBV5-4
d_call: TRBD2
cdr3_aa: CASSLAGAREVDTQYF
cdr3_nt: TGTGCCAGCAGCTTGGCCGGGGCGCGGGAGGTAGATACGCAGTATTTT

clone_size: NA
j_call: TRBJ2-3
v_call: TRBV5-4
d_call: NA
cdr3_aa: CASSLGGTSTDTQYF
cdr3_nt: TGTGCCAGCAGCTTGGGAGGCACTAGCACAGATACGCAGTATTTT

clone_size: NA
j_call: TRBJ2-7
v_call: TRBV4-1
d_call: NA
cdr3_aa: CASSPLLLQGYEQYF
cdr3_nt: TGCGCCAGCAGCCCTCTCTTACTACAGGGCTACGAGCAGTACTTC

clone_size: NA
j_call: TRBJ1-3
v_call: TRBV7-2
d_call: NA
cdr3_aa: CASSFDGAGNTIYF
cdr3_nt: TGTGCCAGCAGCTTTGATGGAGCTGGAAACACCATATATTTT

clone_size: NA
j_call: TRBJ1-3
v_call: TRBV4-2
d_call: NA
cdr3_aa: CASSQGGDRSGNTIYF
cdr3_nt: TGTGCCAGCAGCCAAGGGGGGGATCGGTCTGGAAACACCATATATTTT

clone_size: NA
j_call: TRBJ2-2
v_call: TRBV20-1
d_call: NA
cdr3_aa: CSASRAGELFF
cdr3_nt: TGCAGTGCTAGCAGGGCCGGGGAGCTGTTTTTT

clone_size: NA
j_call: TRBJ2-3
v_call: TRBV4-3
d_call: TRBD2
cdr3_aa: CASSRETSGSPTDTQYF
cdr3_nt: TGCGCCAGCAGCCGAGAGACTAGCGGGAGTCCCACAGATACGCAGTATTTT

clone_size: NA
j_call: TRBJ1-4
v_call: TRBV10-3
d_call: NA
cdr3_aa: CAISDSWESEKLFF
cdr3_nt: TGTGCCATCAGCGACTCCTGGGAGAGTGAAAAACTGTTTTTT